Here is one T cell receptor (beta chain) with its context. The data originate from a study of blood T cell repertoires in COVID-19. Study-level background: Specimens from acute and convalescent COVID-19 originated in the United States, Italy and Spain.

Some clones are missing from TCRdb's copy, which holds only in-frame ones; the method was immunoSEQ multiplex PCR. The profile shows about 480,000 clones, 89% of them singletons. The material sequenced was peripheral blood. This sequence originates from a man in his late teens or twenties with COVID-19, enrolled during active disease.

CDR3 sequence reads: CASSRSPSSTDTQYF. CDR3 DNA: TGCGCCAGCAGCCGAAGCCCGTCTAGCACAGATACGCAGTATTTT. The chain employs TRBV5-1 and TRBJ2-3; D is undetermined. The CDR3 is 15 residues long. Trimming pared 4 bases from V and 0 bases from J, leaving 12 bases between. Per the germline V gene, CDR1 is SGHRS and CDR2 is YFSETQ.